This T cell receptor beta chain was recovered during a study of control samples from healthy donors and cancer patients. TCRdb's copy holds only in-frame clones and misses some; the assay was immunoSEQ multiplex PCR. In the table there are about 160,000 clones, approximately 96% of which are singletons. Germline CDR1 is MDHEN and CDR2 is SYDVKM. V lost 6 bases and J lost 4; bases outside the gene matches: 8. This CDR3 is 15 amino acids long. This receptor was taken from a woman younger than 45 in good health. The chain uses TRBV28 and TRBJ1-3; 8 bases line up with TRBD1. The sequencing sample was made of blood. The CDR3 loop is CASRFDRGLGNTIYF. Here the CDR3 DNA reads TGTGCCAGCAGATTCGACAGGGGATTAGGAAACACCATATATTTT.